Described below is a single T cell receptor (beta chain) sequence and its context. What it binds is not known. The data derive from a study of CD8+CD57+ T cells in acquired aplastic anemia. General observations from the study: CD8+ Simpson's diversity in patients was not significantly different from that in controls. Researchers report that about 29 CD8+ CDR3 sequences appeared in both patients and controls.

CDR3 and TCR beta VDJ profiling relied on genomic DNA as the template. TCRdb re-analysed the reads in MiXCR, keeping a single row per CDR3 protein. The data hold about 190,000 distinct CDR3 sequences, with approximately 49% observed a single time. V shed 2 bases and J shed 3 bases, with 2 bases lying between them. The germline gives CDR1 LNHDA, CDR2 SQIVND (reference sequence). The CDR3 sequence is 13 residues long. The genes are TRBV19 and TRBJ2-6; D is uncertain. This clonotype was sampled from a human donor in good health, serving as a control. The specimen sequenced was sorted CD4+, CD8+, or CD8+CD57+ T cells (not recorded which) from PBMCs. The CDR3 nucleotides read TGTGCCAGTAGTATACGTGGGGCCAACGTCCTGACTTTC. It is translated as CASSIRGANVLTF. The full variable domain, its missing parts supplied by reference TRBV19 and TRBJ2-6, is DGGITQSPKYLFRKEGQNVTLSCEQNLNHDAMYWYRQDPGQGLRLIYYSQIVNDFQKGDIAEGYSVSREKKESFPLTVTSAQKNPTAFYLCASSIRGANVLTFGAGSRLTVL.